This TCR beta chain was captured by sequencing in a study of blood T cells in healthy people across ages. Study observations and caveats: Age advanced and TCR beta diversity per million T cells fell, roughly linearly.

In germline, CDR1 is SQVTM, CDR2 ANQGSEA. This CDR3 has 15 residues. V dropped 7 bases and J dropped 4; count of bases not matched to a gene: 14. The donors, all healthy, were Caucasians living in Russia, aged about 6 to 95. This clonotype came up many times. Its antigen is not identified. Sample-barcoded 5' priming and a J-beta primer mix drove a second PCR of roughly 6 to 12 cycles. TCRdb re-derived calls from the 5' RACE reads in MiXCR, one entry per CDR3 protein. The sample shows about 1.6 million distinct CDR3 sequences, about 31% of them seen only once. Sample: blood. The gene calls are TRBV29-1 and TRBJ2-5; 8 positions match TRBD2. The clonotype originates from a woman aged 25 to 39 in good health. CDR3 sequence: CSASGRLAHGETQYF. The DNA for the CDR3 is TGCAGCGCATCGGGGAGACTAGCGCATGGAGAGACCCAGTACTTC.